A selection of T cell receptor beta chains follows, all from one sample in a study of metastatic and nonmetastatic thyroid tumors. Via MiXCR, TCRdb re-called the PCR reads. The sample records around 23,000 clones, about 22% being singletons. Material: tumor tissue. Receptors were obtained from a female donor with papillary thyroid cancer or a benign thyroid nodule (not recorded which). Some clones in this sample may be carry-over from other donors' samples. CDR3s include the opening cysteine and the closing phenylalanine or tryptophan. Some rows mark clone size as missing; the rest say once, few, many or name a class of expanded clone.

v_call	clone_size	j_call	cdr3_aa
TRBV7-2	NA	TRBJ2-7	CASSPKGGSFYEQYF
TRBV7-2	NA	TRBJ2-5	CASSWASSRQETQYF
TRBV24-1	NA	TRBJ1-2	CATSDLTTNYGYTF
TRBV12-3/TRBV12-4	NA	TRBJ1-6	CASSFGQTGSPLHF
TRBV29-1	few	TRBJ2-6	CSVRAYSSGANVLTF
TRBV3-1	many	TRBJ2-3	CASSNSLSTDTQYF
TRBV29-1	many	TRBJ2-1	CSVEGLREGLNEQFF
TRBV27	NA	TRBJ1-1	CASSLGTGMNTEAFF
TRBV28	medium-sized	TRBJ1-2	CASHGVNYGYTF
TRBV20-1	few	TRBJ2-7	CSARDSKGGYEQYF
TRBV20-1	NA	TRBJ2-4	CSARVLGVQYF
TRBV5-1	NA	TRBJ2-5	CASHQREPGGPWETQYF
TRBV30	NA	TRBJ1-5	CAWIMDTDQPQHF
TRBV6-2/TRBV6-3	few	TRBJ2-1	CASSLLGGEQFF
TRBV20-1	few	TRBJ1-2	CSARDGVHRGGVGYTF
TRBV28	few	TRBJ2-7	CASSFYAGASRHEQYF
TRBV5-1	NA	TRBJ2-3	CASRISGGAADTQYF
TRBV7-9	many	TRBJ2-5	CASSLVGAETQYF
TRBV10-3	many	TRBJ2-2	CAISDTLEGGGTGELFF
TRBV5-1	once	TRBJ2-1	CASSPEGERVIEQFF
TRBV29-1	NA	TRBJ2-1	CSGQGQTSYQLF
TRBV2	many	TRBJ1-1	CASSDPGEGGTDEAFF
TRBV15	many	TRBJ1-5	CATSGSRNQPQHF
TRBV9	NA	TRBJ2-3	CASSVGSGRAQDTQYF
TRBV4-2	NA	TRBJ2-1	CASSPAMETSGRVYNEQFF
TRBV27	large	TRBJ2-3	CASSLPGTDTQYF
TRBV15	many	TRBJ2-6	CATSGSYSGANVLTF
TRBV19	many	TRBJ2-5	CASSGPFRETQYF
TRBV6-5	many	TRBJ2-1	CASSYTSSGGRLSYNEQFF
TRBV19	medium-sized	TRBJ1-5	CASSIGGSNQPQHF
TRBV7-6	once	TRBJ1-1	CASSLEAVNTEAFF
TRBV20-1	many	TRBJ2-5	CSAIPSGIQETQYF
TRBV25-1	NA	TRBJ1-2	CATRPGRGDIFLLEANYGHTF
TRBV29-1	many	TRBJ2-3	CSVETGQGAPTQYF
TRBV7-8	many	TRBJ2-7	CASSWGQGYEQYF
TRBV6-1	few	TRBJ2-7	CASRTGGRRGTSYEQYF
TRBV28	many	TRBJ2-2	CASSLMGTENTGELFF
TRBV18	NA	TRBJ1-3	CASLTSGGPGNTIYF
TRBV7-2	medium-sized	TRBJ1-2	CASSPIIWTGETNYGYTF
TRBV24-1	many	TRBJ2-1	CATSDSRRGATRGQFF
TRBV6-2/TRBV6-3	few	TRBJ1-1	CASSYSSVNGIEAFF
TRBV18	few	TRBJ2-7	CASSPDYEQYF
TRBV28	many	TRBJ2-7	CASSPRTTRQYF
TRBV20-1	few	TRBJ1-5	CSASGGQGAGQPQHF
TRBV6-1	NA	TRBJ2-7	CASSPNERDEQYF
TRBV7-9	NA	TRBJ2-1	CAIGTNLDYNEQFF
TRBV6-4	few	TRBJ1-6	CASSELDRGTPLHF
TRBV5-1	few	TRBJ2-1	CASSLGSRDNEQFF
TRBV6-1	NA	TRBJ2-1	CASSEGGVWEQFF
TRBV4-1	NA	TRBJ2-5	CASSQDQNQETQYF
TRBV13	NA	TRBJ2-7	CASSLRERYEQYF
TRBV13	many	TRBJ1-2	CASSLGRGGEGGYGYTF